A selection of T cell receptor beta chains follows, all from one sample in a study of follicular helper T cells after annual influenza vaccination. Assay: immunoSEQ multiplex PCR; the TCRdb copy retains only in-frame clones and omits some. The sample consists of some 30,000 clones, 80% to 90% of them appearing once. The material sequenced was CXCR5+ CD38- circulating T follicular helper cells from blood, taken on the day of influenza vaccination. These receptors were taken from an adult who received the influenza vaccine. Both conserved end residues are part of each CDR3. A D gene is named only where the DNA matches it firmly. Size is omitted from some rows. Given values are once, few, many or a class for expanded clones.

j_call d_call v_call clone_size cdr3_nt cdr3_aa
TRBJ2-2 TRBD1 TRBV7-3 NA TGTGCCAGCAGCCAGGGGGTGGTCGGCACCGGGGAGCTGTTTTTT CASSQGVVGTGELFF
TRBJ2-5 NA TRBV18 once TGTGCCAGCTCACTACAGATAAATAAAGAGACCCAGTACTTC CASSLQINKETQYF
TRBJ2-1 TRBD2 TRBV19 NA TGTGCCAGTAGTATAGGCGGGGGAGCGGCTGAGCAGTTCTTC CASSIGGGAAEQFF
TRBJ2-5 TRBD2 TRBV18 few TGTGCCAGCTCACCACCTGGACTAGCGGAGGTCGAGACCCAGTACTTC CASSPPGLAEVETQYF
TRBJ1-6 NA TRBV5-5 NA TGTGCCAGCAGCTTGAGCGGGTGGAATTCACCCCTCCACTTT CASSLSGWNSPLHF
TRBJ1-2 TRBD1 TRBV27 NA TGTGCCAGCAGAGGGGACAGGGGAACGGGCTACACCTTC CASRGDRGTGYTF
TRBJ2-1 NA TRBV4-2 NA TGTGCCAGCAGCCAATTAGCAACCTACAATGAGCAGTTCTTC CASSQLATYNEQFF
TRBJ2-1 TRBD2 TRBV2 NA TGTGCCAGCAGTGTACAAGCGGGAGACTACAATGAGCAGTTCTTC CASSVQAGDYNEQFF
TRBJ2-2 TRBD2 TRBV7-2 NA TGTGCCAGCAGCCCCGCTAGCGGCACCGGGGAGCTGTTTTTT CASSPASGTGELFF
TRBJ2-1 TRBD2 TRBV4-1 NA TGCGCCAGCAGCCCGAAGAGCGGGGGGGCTCTCTCCTACAATGAGCAGTTCTTC CASSPKSGGALSYNEQFF
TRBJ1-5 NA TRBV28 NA TGTGCCAGCTTTGTCGGCAATCAGCCCCAGCATTTT CASFVGNQPQHF